This T cell receptor (beta chain) was sequenced for a study of T-cell memory formation after mild COVID-19. Across the study: There were largely donor-specific TCR clusters.

Constant-segment-primed 5'RACE gave TCR alpha and TCR beta cDNA libraries with sample barcodes and UMIs. Each CDR3 protein gets one entry after TCRdb re-called the 5' RACE reads with MiXCR. Of roughly 450,000 distinct CDR3 sequences listed, roughly 20% are singletons. General observations from the study: Day 15 to 85 contracting clones showed balanced CD4/CD8; day 15 to 37 expanders favored CD4+. Researchers report contracting CD4+ clones mostly in CM and EM, with CD8+ clones in EMRA.

With 1 base removed from V and 7 bases from J, the gap between germline ends came to 8 bases. Germline-derived CDR1 and CDR2 are DFQATT and SNEGSKA (reference sequence). The CDR3 contains 12 residues. Worth noting for this clonotype: As yet, its antigen is unknown.

The sequenced sample consisted of PBMCs or a T cell subset sorted from them (not recorded which). This clonotype was obtained from an adult woman who had mild COVID-19 (a few samples of this study predate the infection). Cell type and time point are not known. This chain links TRBV20-1 with TRBJ2-1, with D uncertain. The CDR3 sequence: CSARANFNEQFF. CDR3 coding DNA: TGCAGTGCTAGAGCCAATTTTAATGAGCAGTTCTTC.